A single sample gave rise to the 7 T cell receptor beta chains below, sequenced in a study of post-analysis software for immune sequencing data. Every TCR beta cDNA library bore unique molecular identifiers. TCRdb ran MiXCR on the PCR reads and lists one entry per CDR3 protein. The sample carries a few hundred thousand distinct CDR3 sequences, over 35% recorded once. These receptors have no known antigen. Study-wide results and caveats: Several TRBV segments, TRBV5-6, TRBV5-1 and TRBV20-1 among them, were found more frequent in patients than controls.

Sequencing input: blood. These receptors all come from a girl between 5 and 17 years old with multiple sclerosis.

This rearrangement joins TRBV28 to TRBJ1-5; D gene ambiguous. The germline V and J ends were trimmed by 5 bases and 6 bases, with 8 bases remaining between them. The CDR3 has 12 amino acids. Germline CDR1 is MDHEN and CDR2 is SYDVKM. The CDR3 region has the DNA TGTGCCAGCAGTATCCCGGGTCAGCCCCAGCATTTT. Translation: CASSIPGQPQHF. Combining the CDR3 with reference TRBV28 and TRBJ1-5 gives the whole variable domain DVKVTQSSRYLVKRTGEKVFLECVQDMDHENMFWYRQDPGLGLRLIYFSYDVKMKEKGDIPEGYSVSREKKERFSLILESASTNQTSMYLCASSIPGQPQHFGDGTRLSIL.

The chain uses TRBV4-1 and TRBJ2-1; 7 nucleotides agree with TRBD2. After removal of 2 bases from V and 7 bases from J, the junction contained 8 bases not matched to a gene. The length of the CDR3 is 15 residues. Germline V gives CDR1 MGHRA, CDR2 YSYEKL. DNA for the CDR3: TGCGCCAGCAGCCAACTAGCGGCCCCAATGAATGAGCAGTTCTTC. It yields the protein CASSQLAAPMNEQFF.

This clonotype was counted a few times. The CDR3 region has the DNA TGCAGTGCTAGAGTTCCCTCAACTAGCGAGTACTCCTACGAGCAGTACTTC. Translated, it gives CSARVPSTSEYSYEQYF. The V call is TRBV20-1, the J call TRBJ2-7, with 7 bases identical to TRBD2. The CDR3 sequence is 17 residues long. Germline CDR1 DFQATT, CDR2 SNEGSKA (reference sequence). Trimming removed 1 base from V and 0 bases from J; junction bases left unmatched: 12.

This chain uses TRBV20-1 with TRBJ2-1, with D tentatively TRBD1 (6 bases). CDR1 and CDR2 (germline): DFQATT, SNEGSKA (reference sequence). CDR3 length: 11 residues. Trimming cost V 4 bases and J 9 bases, with 10 bases left between them. The CDR3 protein is CSAKQGGEQFF. The DNA for the CDR3 is TGCAGTGCTAAACAGGGCGGTGAGCAGTTCTTC.

This clonotype was seen a handful of times. This chain joins TRBV13 and TRBJ2-7; TRBD2 aligns across 7 bases. This CDR3 is 14 amino acids long. CDR1 is PRHDT, CDR2 FYEKMQ, per germline (reference sequence). J lost 2 bases, V lost 2 bases, and 3 bases had no gene match. CDR3 amino acids: CASSLRLAAYEQYF. CDR3 nucleotides: TGTGCCAGCAGCTTACGTCTAGCGGCCTACGAGCAGTACTTC.

The table lists this clonotype with a few counts. This sequence joins TRBV29-1 and TRBJ2-1; D might be TRBD1 (5 bases). The CDR3 is 14 residues long. V lost 2 bases and J 0 bases, leaving 8 bases between the germline ends. Germline assignment: CDR1 SQVTM and CDR2 ANQGSEA. The DNA for the CDR3 is TGCAGCGTTGAACACAGGCCCTCCTACAATGAGCAGTTCTTC. This codes for CSVEHRPSYNEQFF.

The chain links TRBV20-1 to TRBJ2-4, with 10 nucleotides matching TRBD2. Per germline, CDR1 DFQATT and CDR2 SNEGSKA (reference sequence). J lost 5 bases, V lost 0 bases, and 4 bases had no gene match. This CDR3 contains 15 residues. The CDR3 is CSARDAGTSENIQYF. CDR3 DNA: TGCAGTGCTAGAGATGCCGGGACTAGCGAAAACATTCAGTACTTC.